A single sample gave rise to the 28 T cell receptor beta chains below, sequenced in a study of blood T cell repertoires in COVID-19. Sequencing was performed with immunoSEQ multiplex PCR; in TCRdb, only in-frame clones are kept and a portion is missing. The table lists about 210,000 clones, about 86% of them singletons, with 7% to 10% in the top ten. Sequencing was performed on peripheral blood. The receptors originated from a woman between 45 and 65 years old with acute or convalescent COVID-19.

The sample holds one count of this clone. The DNA of the CDR3 is TGTGCCAGCAGTTACTCCTGGACAGGGATCGGAAACACCATATATTTT. Translated: CASSYSWTGIGNTIYF. This chain connects TRBV6-5 to TRBJ1-3, with TRBD1 matching 8 bases. V lost 0 bases, J lost 4 bases, and 5 bases stayed unmatched. The germline V gene has CDR1 MNHEY and CDR2 SVGAGI. The CDR3 covers 16 residues.

The J gene is TRBJ2-1, the V gene TRBV5-4, with no clear D. This CDR3 spans 12 amino acids. Trimming cost V 4 bases and J 8 bases, with 10 bases left between them. Germline values: CDR1 SGHNT, CDR2 YYREEE (reference sequence). The CDR3 DNA is TGTGCCAGCAGCCCCCGTTCTCATGAGCAGTTCTTC. It encodes CASSPRSHEQFF.

The chain couples TRBV7-8 to TRBJ2-5; 7 bases are shared with TRBD1. Trimming removed 3 bases from V and 4 bases from J; junction bases left unmatched: 5. The CDR3 is made up of 14 amino acids. The germline gives CDR1 SGHVS, CDR2 FQNEAQ. Here the CDR3 reads CASSFGRGRETQYF. CDR3 in DNA: TGTGCCAGCAGCTTTGGTAGGGGGCGAGAGACCCAGTACTTC.

This chain's CDR3 is CASSMRGQGANYGQPQHF. CDR3 bases: TGTGCCAGTAGTATGAGGGGACAGGGGGCCAATTATGGGCAGCCCCAGCATTTT. The chain employs TRBV19 and TRBJ1-5; TRBD1 matches at 12 bases. The germline V gene encodes CDR1 LNHDA and CDR2 SQIVND (reference sequence). The CDR3 extends over 18 amino acids. J was trimmed by 7 bases and V by 3 bases; bases with no gene match: 13.

The chain links TRBV27 to TRBJ2-1; D is ambiguous. Trimming removed 1 base at V and 7 bases at J, with 8 bases between. CDR3 length: 13 residues. CDR1 and CDR2 (germline): MNHEY, SMNVEV (reference sequence). CDR3 in amino acids: CASSLYGANEQFF. For the CDR3, the DNA is TGTGCCAGCAGTTTATATGGAGCTAATGAGCAGTTCTTC.

The chain couples TRBV29-1 to TRBJ1-2; D remains ambiguous. The V and J ends lost 6 bases and 4 bases respectively, with 12 bases between them. Germline values: CDR1 SQVTM, CDR2 ANQGSEA. CDR3 length: 12 amino acids. The CDR3 DNA sequence: TGCAGCGTCCAGGATCCACTCTATGGCTACACCTTC. It is translated as CSVQDPLYGYTF.

In this sample, this clone turned up once. This chain connects TRBV19 to TRBJ2-1, with 7 nucleotides matching TRBD2. From germline, CDR1 is LNHDA and CDR2 SQIVND (reference sequence). This CDR3 is built from 13 residues. The V gene end was trimmed by 3 bases and the J gene end by 9 bases; junction bases not matched to a gene: 5. CDR3 loop: CASSMAGVGEQFF. CDR3 nucleotide sequence: TGTGCCAGTAGTATGGCGGGGGTCGGTGAGCAGTTCTTC.

CDR3 sequence: CASSLAPTSNTEAFF. CDR3 sequence (DNA): TGTGCCAGCAGCTTAGCCCCGACAAGTAACACTGAAGCTTTCTTT. This sequence joins TRBV7-2 and TRBJ1-1; D is undetermined. CDR3 length equals 15 residues. CDR1 SGHTA and CDR2 FQGNSA come from the germline V gene. Trimming took off 0 bases at V and 2 bases at J, with 10 bases between the two ends.

The chain has TRBV7-9 and TRBJ2-1; possible D gene TRBD2, 5 bases. The V end lost 5 bases, the J end lost 5 bases, and 13 bases lay between the germline ends. CDR1 SEHNR and CDR2 FQNEAQ come from the germline V gene (reference sequence). The CDR3 runs 14 residues. The CDR3 loop is CASSAQGRHNEQFF. CDR3 sequence (DNA): TGTGCCAGCAGCGCACAAGGGAGACACAATGAGCAGTTCTTC.

The rearrangement uses TRBV19 and TRBJ2-3; 11 nucleotides match TRBD2. The CDR3 has 16 residues. Germline CDR1 LNHDA, CDR2 SQIVND (reference sequence). The V segment lost 4 bases and the J segment 7 bases; nucleotides outside the gene matches: 10. The CDR3 reads CASSTPNSGRGYTQYF. CDR3 sequence (DNA): TGTGCCAGTAGTACGCCTAATAGCGGGAGGGGCTATACGCAGTATTTT. Using reference TRBV19 and TRBJ2-3 for the parts outside the CDR3, the full variable domain is DGGITQSPKYLFRKEGQNVTLSCEQNLNHDAMYWYRQDPGQGLRLIYYSQIVNDFQKGDIAEGYSVSREKKESFPLTVTSAQKNPTAFYLCASSTPNSGRGYTQYFGPGTRLTVL.

The chain combines TRBV6-1 with TRBJ1-5; possible D gene TRBD1, 6 bases. V shed 2 bases and J shed 3 bases, with 14 bases lying between them. The CDR3 loop spans 16 amino acids. Germline V gene data show CDR1 as MNHNS and CDR2 as SASEGT. In DNA, the CDR3 is TGTGCCAGCAGTGAATCCCTACAGGGTAACAATCAGCCCCAGCATTTT. Amino acids: CASSESLQGNNQPQHF.

This clone has only a few counts. This chain uses TRBV11-2 with TRBJ2-7, with 8 bases matching TRBD2. The CDR3 contains 19 residues. The junction had 16 bases not matched to a gene; V was cut back by 1 base and J by 2 bases. Looked up from germline, CDR1 is SGHAT and CDR2 is FQNNGV. The CDR3 spells CASSLGTLRVAGTPYEQYF. The CDR3 DNA sequence: TGTGCCAGCAGCTTAGGAACTCTGAGAGTAGCGGGGACACCCTACGAGCAGTACTTC.

The V and J genes are TRBV2 and TRBJ2-7, with 8 positions matching TRBD2. Unmatched junction bases numbered 13, after V lost 6 bases and J lost 6 bases. The V gene's germline CDR1 is SNHLY and CDR2 FYNNEI. The length of the CDR3 is 15 residues. The CDR3: CASSGLAGGPLEQYF. CDR3 in DNA: TGTGCCAGCAGCGGTTTGGCGGGAGGACCCCTCGAGCAGTACTTC. The full variable domain, rest sourced from reference TRBV2 and TRBJ2-7, is EPEVTQTPSHQVTQMGQEVILRCVPISNHLYFYWYRQILGQKVEFLVSFYNNEISEKSEIFDDQFSVERPDGSNFTLKIRSTKLEDSAMYFCASSGLAGGPLEQYFGPGTRLTVT.

The chain carries TRBV14 and TRBJ2-4; D ambiguous. This CDR3 is built from 17 residues. CDR1 is SGHDN and CDR2 is FVKESK in the germline V gene. V was pared by 0 bases and J by 3 bases, with 15 bases between. CDR3 region: CASSQDPWQVGKNIQYF. The CDR3 DNA sequence: TGTGCCAGCAGCCAAGACCCCTGGCAGGTCGGCAAAAACATTCAGTACTTC.

This chain uses TRBV19 with TRBJ2-2; D not resolved. V lost 3 bases and J 3 bases, leaving 8 bases between the germline ends. Germline V CDR1 and CDR2: LNHDA, SQIVND (reference sequence). This CDR3 spans 14 amino acids. The CDR3 sequence: CASSISQDTGELFF. The DNA of the CDR3 is TGTGCCAGTAGTATCTCCCAGGACACCGGGGAGCTGTTTTTT.

The rearrangement links TRBV5-1 to TRBJ1-1; D may be TRBD1 (5 bases). The V end lost 1 base, the J end lost 2 bases, and 24 bases lay between the germline ends. CDR1 is SGHRS, CDR2 YFSETQ, per germline. This CDR3 spans 19 amino acids. CDR3 DNA: TGCGCCAGCAGCTTGATCGGCCCGGGGGGGAGTGCCAAAAACACTGAAGCTTTCTTT. It specifies CASSLIGPGGSAKNTEAFF.

The rearrangement uses TRBV2 and TRBJ2-3, with TRBD2 matching over 7 bases. The CDR3 consists of 12 residues. Germline loops: CDR1 SNHLY, CDR2 FYNNEI. With V trimmed by 1 base and J by 14 bases, 6 bases remained unmatched. CDR3 in DNA: TGTGCCAGCAGTGAAGTGCTAGGGGAGGGGTATTTT. It codes for CASSEVLGEGYF. The entire variable domain, with the rest obtained from reference TRBV2 and TRBJ2-3, is as follows: EPEVTQTPSHQVTQMGQEVILRCVPISNHLYFYWYRQILGQKVEFLVSFYNNEISEKSEIFDDQFSVERPDGSNFTLKIRSTKLEDSAMYFCASSEVLGEGYFGPGTRLTVL.

The chain is built from TRBV5-1 and TRBJ2-1; 10 bases match TRBD2. The germline V gene has CDR1 SGHRS and CDR2 YFSETQ. CDR3 size: 16 residues. The V gene end was trimmed by 3 bases and the J gene end by 7 bases; junction bases not matched to a gene: 10. The CDR3 DNA follows: TGCGCCAGCAGCTCGGCCTGGACTAGCGGCGTTAATGAGCAGTTCTTC. This sequence encodes CASSSAWTSGVNEQFF.

The V call is TRBV19, the J call TRBJ1-2; 7 bases match TRBD1. With 9 bases clipped from V and 7 bases from J, the junction kept 8 bases outside the gene matches. This CDR3 spans 12 amino acids. Looked up from germline, CDR1 is LNHDA and CDR2 is SQIVND (reference sequence). The CDR3 bases are TGTGCCAGCACTACAGGGGCCGGTGGCTACACCTTC. Translated, it gives CASTTGAGGYTF.

This chain uses TRBV2 with TRBJ2-7; D is perhaps TRBD1 (5 bases). The germline V gene encodes CDR1 SNHLY and CDR2 FYNNEI. Trimming cost V 7 bases and J 0 bases, with 7 bases left between them. The CDR3 runs to 12 residues. The CDR3 DNA is TGTGCCAGCAAGACAGACTCCTACGAGCAGTACTTC. Residues: CASKTDSYEQYF.

The chain carries TRBV5-6 and TRBJ2-1; unclear D gene. V was trimmed by 1 base and J by 6 bases, leaving 8 bases between them. Per the germline V gene, CDR1 is SGHDT and CDR2 is YYEEEE. The CDR3 is 13 amino acids. The CDR3 sequence: CASSLLRSNEQFF. CDR3 sequence (DNA): TGTGCCAGCAGCTTGCTGCGAAGCAATGAGCAGTTCTTC.

The chain links TRBV7-9 to TRBJ1-2; D may be TRBD1 (5 bases). In germline, CDR1 is SEHNR, CDR2 FQNEAQ (reference sequence). This CDR3 region has 14 residues. V shed 1 base and J shed 3 bases, with 9 bases lying between them. The CDR3 sequence is CASSLGARDYGYTF. For the CDR3, the DNA is TGTGCCAGCAGCTTAGGTGCCAGGGACTATGGCTACACCTTC. Looking up the rest from reference TRBV7-9 and TRBJ1-2 gives the full variable domain: DTGVSQNPRHKITKRGQNVTFRCDPISEHNRLYWYRQTLGQGPEFLTYFQNEAQLEKSRLLSDRFSAERPKGSFSTLEIQRTEQGDSAMYLCASSLGARDYGYTFGSGTRLTVV.

The table lists this clone with many counts. The same CDR3 is also encoded by other DNA sequences in this sample. V and J are TRBV27 and TRBJ1-5; 8 nucleotides line up with TRBD1. The CDR3 loop spans 15 amino acids. V shed 5 bases and J 0 bases; nucleotides not matched to a gene: 3. From germline, CDR1 is MNHEY and CDR2 SMNVEV (reference sequence). The CDR3 DNA reads as TGTGCCAGCAGTGACACAGGGGGTAGCAATCAGCCCCAGCATTTT. The encoded protein is CASSDTGGSNQPQHF.

This sequence joins TRBV9 and TRBJ2-7; no reliable D call. This CDR3 has 13 residues. Germline assignment: CDR1 SGDLS and CDR2 YYNGEE. Between the trimmed V and J ends, which lost 0 bases and 3 bases, there was a span of 7 bases. The CDR3 nucleotides are TGTGCCAGCAGCGTAGGAGCAGGCTACGAGCAGTACTTC. It codes for CASSVGAGYEQYF. Filled out from reference TRBV9 and TRBJ2-7, the complete variable domain reads DSGVTQTPKHLITATGQRVTLRCSPRSGDLSVYWYQQSLDQGLQFLIQYYNGEERAKGNILERFSAQQFPDLHSELNLSSLELGDSALYFCASSVGAGYEQYFGPGTRLTVT.

J is TRBJ2-1 and V is TRBV11-2, with 9 positions matching TRBD2. The CDR3 is 15 residues long. Germline V gene lookup returns CDR1 SGHAT and CDR2 FQNNGV. V shed 4 bases, J shed 1 base, and the junction held 2 bases outside the gene matches. The CDR3 spells CASSSGLASYNEQFF. The CDR3 nucleotides are TGTGCCAGCAGCTCGGGACTAGCTTCCTACAATGAGCAGTTCTTC.

The chain links TRBV19 to TRBJ1-1; maybe TRBD1 (6 bases). The CDR3 consists of 15 residues. In germline, CDR1 is LNHDA, CDR2 SQIVND (reference sequence). V lost 3 bases to trimming and J lost 3 bases, with 14 bases between them. CDR3 in amino acids: CASSMFSGGHTEAFF. The CDR3 DNA reads as TGTGCCAGTAGTATGTTTTCGGGGGGGCACACTGAAGCTTTCTTT.

This clone was counted between two and nine times. The chain combines TRBV4-2 with TRBJ2-3; weak D call: TRBD1 (8 bases). The CDR3 sequence is 18 residues long. Between the trimmed V and J ends, which lost 0 bases and 4 bases, there was a span of 20 bases. Per germline, CDR1 LGHNA and CDR2 YNFKEQ. The CDR3 sequence is CASSQDRATGEGADTQYF. As DNA, the CDR3 is TGTGCCAGCAGCCAAGATCGGGCGACAGGGGAGGGAGCAGATACGCAGTATTTT.

V gene TRBV5-1 combines with J gene TRBJ1-1; D not resolved. The CDR3 consists of 14 residues. V lost 1 base and J lost 5, with 12 bases in between. Germline V CDR1 and CDR2: SGHRS, YFSETQ. The CDR3 coding sequence is TGCGCCAGCAGCTTGTTGATTGGAGAGACTGAAGCTTTCTTT. It yields the protein CASSLLIGETEAFF.